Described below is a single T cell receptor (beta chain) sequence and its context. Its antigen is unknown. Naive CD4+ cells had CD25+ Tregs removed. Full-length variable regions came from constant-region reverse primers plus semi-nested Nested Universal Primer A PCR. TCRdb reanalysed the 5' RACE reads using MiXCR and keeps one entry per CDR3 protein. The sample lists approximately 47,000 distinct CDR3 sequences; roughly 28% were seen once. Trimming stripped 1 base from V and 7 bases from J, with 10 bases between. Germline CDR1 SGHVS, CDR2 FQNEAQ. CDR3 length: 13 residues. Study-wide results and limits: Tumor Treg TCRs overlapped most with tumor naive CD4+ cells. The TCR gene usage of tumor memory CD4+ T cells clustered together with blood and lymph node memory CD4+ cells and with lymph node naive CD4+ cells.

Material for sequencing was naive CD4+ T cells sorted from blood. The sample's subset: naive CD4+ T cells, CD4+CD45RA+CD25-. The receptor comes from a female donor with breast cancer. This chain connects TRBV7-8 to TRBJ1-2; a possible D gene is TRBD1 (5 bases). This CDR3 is CASSLGAGLGYTF. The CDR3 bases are TGTGCCAGCAGCTTAGGGGCAGGGCTTGGCTACACCTTC.